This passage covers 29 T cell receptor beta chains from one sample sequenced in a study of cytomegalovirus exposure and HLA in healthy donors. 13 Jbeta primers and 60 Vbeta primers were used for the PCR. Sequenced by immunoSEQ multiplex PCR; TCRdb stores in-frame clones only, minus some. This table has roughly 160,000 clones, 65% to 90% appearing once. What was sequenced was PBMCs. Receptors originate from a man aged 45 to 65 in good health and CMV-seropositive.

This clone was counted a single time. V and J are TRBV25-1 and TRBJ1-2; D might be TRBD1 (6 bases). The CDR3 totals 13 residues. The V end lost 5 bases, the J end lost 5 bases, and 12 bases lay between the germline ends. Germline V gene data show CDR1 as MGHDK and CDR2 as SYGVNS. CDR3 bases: TGTGCCAGCAGTTCCGGGACAATTTATGGCTACACCTTC. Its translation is CASSSGTIYGYTF.

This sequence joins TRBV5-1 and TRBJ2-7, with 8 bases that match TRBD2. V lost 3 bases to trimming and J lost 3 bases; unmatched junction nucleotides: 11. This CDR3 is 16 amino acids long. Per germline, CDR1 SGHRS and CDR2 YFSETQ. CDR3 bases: TGCGCCAGCAGCTCCGGGGGGGATTTAGGGATCTACGAGCAGTACTTC. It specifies CASSSGGDLGIYEQYF.

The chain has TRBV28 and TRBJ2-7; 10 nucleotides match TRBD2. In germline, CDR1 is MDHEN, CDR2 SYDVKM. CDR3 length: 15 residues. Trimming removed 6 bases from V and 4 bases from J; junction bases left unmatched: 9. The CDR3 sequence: CASSPHSGGAYEQYF. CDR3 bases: TGTGCCAGCAGCCCCCACAGCGGGGGGGCGTACGAGCAGTACTTC.

The CDR3 here is CAWSGRGTGGEKLFF. The CDR3 coding sequence is TGTGCCTGGAGTGGCCGCGGGACAGGGGGTGAAAAACTGTTTTTT. J is TRBJ1-4 and V is TRBV30; TRBD1 matches 11 bases. J gave up 7 bases and V 1 base, and 5 bases lay outside the gene matches. The germline V gene has CDR1 GTSNPN and CDR2 SVGIG (reference sequence). The CDR3 has 15 amino acids.

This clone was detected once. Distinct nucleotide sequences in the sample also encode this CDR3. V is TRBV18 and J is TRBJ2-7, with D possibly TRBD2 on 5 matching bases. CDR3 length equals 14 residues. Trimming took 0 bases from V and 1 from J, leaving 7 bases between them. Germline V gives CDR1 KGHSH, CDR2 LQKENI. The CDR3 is CASSPPGLSYEQYF. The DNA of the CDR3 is TGTGCCAGCTCACCACCTGGACTTTCCTACGAGCAGTACTTC.

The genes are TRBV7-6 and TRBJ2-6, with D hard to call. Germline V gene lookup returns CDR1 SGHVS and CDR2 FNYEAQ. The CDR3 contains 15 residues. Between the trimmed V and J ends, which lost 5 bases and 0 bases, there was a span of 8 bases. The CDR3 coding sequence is TGTGCCAGCAGCCTAAGTAACTCTGGGGCCAACGTCCTGACTTTC. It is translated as CASSLSNSGANVLTF.

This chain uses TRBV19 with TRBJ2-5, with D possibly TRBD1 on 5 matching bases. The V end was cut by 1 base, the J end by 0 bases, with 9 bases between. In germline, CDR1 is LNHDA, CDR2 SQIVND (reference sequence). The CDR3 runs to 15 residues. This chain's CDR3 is CASSIVGRDQETQYF. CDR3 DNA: TGTGCCAGTAGTATAGTTGGCAGGGACCAAGAGACCCAGTACTTC.

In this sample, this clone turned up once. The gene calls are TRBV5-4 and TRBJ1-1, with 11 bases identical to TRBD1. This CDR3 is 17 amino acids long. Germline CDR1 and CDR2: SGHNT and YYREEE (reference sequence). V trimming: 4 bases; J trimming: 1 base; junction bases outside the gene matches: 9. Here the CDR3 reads CASSQPGQGVRNTEAFF. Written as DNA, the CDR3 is TGTGCCAGCAGCCAACCGGGACAGGGGGTACGGAACACTGAAGCTTTCTTT.

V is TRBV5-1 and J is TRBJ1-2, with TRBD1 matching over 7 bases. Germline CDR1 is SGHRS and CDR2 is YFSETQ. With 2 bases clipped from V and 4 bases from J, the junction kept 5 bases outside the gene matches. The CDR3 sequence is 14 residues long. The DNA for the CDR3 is TGCGCCAGCAGCTTCGGACAGGCAATCTATGGCTACACCTTC. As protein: CASSFGQAIYGYTF.

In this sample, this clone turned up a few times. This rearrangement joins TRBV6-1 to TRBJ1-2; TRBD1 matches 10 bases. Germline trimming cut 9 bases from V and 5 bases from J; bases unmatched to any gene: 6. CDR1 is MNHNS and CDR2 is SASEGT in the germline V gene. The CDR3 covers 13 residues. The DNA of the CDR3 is TGTGCCAGGGGGGACAGGGGAGGGTATGGCTACACCTTC. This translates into CARGDRGGYGYTF.

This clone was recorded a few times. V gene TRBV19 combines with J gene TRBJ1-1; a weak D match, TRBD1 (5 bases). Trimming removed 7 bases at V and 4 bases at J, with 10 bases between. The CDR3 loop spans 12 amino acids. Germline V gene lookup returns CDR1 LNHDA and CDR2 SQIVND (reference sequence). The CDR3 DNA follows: TGTGCCAGTAAGGAGGGGCTCACTGAAGCTTTCTTT. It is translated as CASKEGLTEAFF.

The CDR3 DNA reads TGCGCCAGCAGGGGGGACAGGGGGCGTCTGAACACTGAAGCTTTCTTT. Translation gives CASRGDRGRLNTEAFF. The rearrangement links TRBV4-1 to TRBJ1-1, with 12 bases lining up with TRBD1. The CDR3 is made up of 16 amino acids. Trimming removed 6 bases from V and 0 bases from J; junction bases left unmatched: 5. Germline V gene data show CDR1 as MGHRA and CDR2 as YSYEKL.

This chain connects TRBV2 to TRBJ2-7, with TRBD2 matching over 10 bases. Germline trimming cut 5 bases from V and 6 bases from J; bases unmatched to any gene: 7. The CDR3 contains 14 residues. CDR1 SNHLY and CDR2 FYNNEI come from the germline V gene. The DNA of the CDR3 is TGTGCCAGCAGTCCTCTAGCGGGAGAGGGCGAGCAGTACTTC. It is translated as CASSPLAGEGEQYF. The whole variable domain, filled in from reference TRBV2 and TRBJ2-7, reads EPEVTQTPSHQVTQMGQEVILRCVPISNHLYFYWYRQILGQKVEFLVSFYNNEISEKSEIFDDQFSVERPDGSNFTLKIRSTKLEDSAMYFCASSPLAGEGEQYFGPGTRLTVT.

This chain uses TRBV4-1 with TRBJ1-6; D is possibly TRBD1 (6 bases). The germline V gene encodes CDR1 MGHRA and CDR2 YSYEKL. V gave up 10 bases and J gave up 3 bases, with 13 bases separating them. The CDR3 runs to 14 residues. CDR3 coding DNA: TGCGCCAATACTACAGGGCTCTATAATTCACCCCTCCACTTT. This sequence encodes CANTTGLYNSPLHF.

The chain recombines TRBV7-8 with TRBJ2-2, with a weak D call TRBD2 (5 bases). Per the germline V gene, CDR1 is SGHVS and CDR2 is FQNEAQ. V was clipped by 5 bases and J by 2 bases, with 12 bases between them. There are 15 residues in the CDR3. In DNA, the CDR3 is TGTGCCAGCAGCCGCGTGGAGGCAAACACCGGGGAGCTGTTTTTT. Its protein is CASSRVEANTGELFF.

The CDR3 DNA follows: TGTGCCAGCAGCCGAGCGGGTTGGAACACTGAAGCTTTCTTT. Protein product: CASSRAGWNTEAFF. The chain has TRBV14 and TRBJ1-1; D not certain. The CDR3 is made up of 14 amino acids. The V end lost 4 bases, the J end lost 1 base, and 10 bases lay between the germline ends. Germline-derived CDR1 and CDR2 are SGHDN and FVKESK. Drawing the rest from reference TRBV14 and TRBJ1-1, the complete variable domain is EAGVTQFPSHSVIEKGQTVTLRCDPISGHDNLYWYRRVMGKEIKFLLHFVKESKQDESGMPNNRFLAERTGGTYSTLKVQPAELEDSGVYFCASSRAGWNTEAFFGQGTRLTVV.

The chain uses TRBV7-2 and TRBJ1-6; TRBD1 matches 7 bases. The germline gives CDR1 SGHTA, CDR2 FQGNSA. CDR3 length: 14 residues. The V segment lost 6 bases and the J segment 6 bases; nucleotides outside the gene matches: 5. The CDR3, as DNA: TGTGCCAGCAGACTGGACAGGTTTAATTCACCCCTCCACTTT. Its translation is CASRLDRFNSPLHF.

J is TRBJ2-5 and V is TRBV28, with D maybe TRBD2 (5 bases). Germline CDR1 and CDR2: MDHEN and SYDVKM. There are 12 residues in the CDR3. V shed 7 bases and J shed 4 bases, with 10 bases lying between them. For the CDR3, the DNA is TGTGCCAGCACCTCCCGGGGAGAGACCCAGTACTTC. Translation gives CASTSRGETQYF.

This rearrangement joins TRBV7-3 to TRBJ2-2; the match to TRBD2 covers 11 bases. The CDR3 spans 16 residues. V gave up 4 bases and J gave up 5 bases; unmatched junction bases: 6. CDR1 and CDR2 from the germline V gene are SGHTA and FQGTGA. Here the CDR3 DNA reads TGTGCCAGCAGCTCCCTAGCGGGGGGAAATACCGGGGAGCTGTTTTTT. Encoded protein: CASSSLAGGNTGELFF.

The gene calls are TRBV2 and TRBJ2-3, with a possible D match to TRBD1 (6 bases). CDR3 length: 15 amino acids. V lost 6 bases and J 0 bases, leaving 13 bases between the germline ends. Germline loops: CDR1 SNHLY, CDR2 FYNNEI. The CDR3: CASSGWTESTDTQYF. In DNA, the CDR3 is TGTGCCAGCAGCGGTTGGACAGAGAGCACAGATACGCAGTATTTT.

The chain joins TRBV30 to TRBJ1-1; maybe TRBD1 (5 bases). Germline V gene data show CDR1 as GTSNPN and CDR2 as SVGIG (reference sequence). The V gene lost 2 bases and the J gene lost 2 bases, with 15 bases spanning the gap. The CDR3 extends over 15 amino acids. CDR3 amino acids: CAWSSPEWTNTEAFF. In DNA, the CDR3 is TGTGCCTGGAGTTCCCCAGAGTGGACAAACACTGAAGCTTTCTTT.

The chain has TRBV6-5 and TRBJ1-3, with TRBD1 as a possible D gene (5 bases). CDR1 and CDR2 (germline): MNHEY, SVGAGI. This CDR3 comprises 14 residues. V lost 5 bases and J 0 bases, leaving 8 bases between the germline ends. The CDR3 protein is CASSGDFSGNTIYF. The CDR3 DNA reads TGTGCCAGCAGTGGGGACTTCTCTGGAAACACCATATATTTT.

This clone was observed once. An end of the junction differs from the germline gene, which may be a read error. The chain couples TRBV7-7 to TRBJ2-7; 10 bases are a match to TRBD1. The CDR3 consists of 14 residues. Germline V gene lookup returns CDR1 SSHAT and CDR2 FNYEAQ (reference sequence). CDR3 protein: CASSLGQGSHEQYF. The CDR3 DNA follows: TGTGCTAGCAGCTTGGGACAGGGGTCCCACGAGCAGTACTTC.

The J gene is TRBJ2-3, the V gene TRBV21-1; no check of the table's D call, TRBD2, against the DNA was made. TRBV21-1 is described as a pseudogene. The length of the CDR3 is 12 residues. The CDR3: CATKRSFDTQYF. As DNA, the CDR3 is TGTGCCACGAAGCGGAGTTTTGATACGCAGTATTTT.

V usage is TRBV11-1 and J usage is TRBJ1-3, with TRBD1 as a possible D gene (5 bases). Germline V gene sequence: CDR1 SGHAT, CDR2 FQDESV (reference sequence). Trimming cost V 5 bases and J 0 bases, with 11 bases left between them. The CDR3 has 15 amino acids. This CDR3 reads CASSHAGDSGNTIYF. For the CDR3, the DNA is TGTGCCAGCAGCCACGCGGGGGACTCTGGAAACACCATATATTTT.

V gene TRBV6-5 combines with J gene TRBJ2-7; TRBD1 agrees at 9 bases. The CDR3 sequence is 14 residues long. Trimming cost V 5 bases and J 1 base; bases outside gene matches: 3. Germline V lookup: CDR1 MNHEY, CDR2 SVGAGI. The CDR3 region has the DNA TGTGCCAGCAGTAGGGGACAGGGTTCCTACGAGCAGTACTTC. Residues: CASSRGQGSYEQYF.

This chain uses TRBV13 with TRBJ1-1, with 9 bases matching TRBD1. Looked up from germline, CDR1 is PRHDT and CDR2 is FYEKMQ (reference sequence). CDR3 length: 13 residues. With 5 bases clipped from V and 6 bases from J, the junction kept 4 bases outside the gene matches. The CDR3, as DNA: TGTGCCAGCAGCCGGACAGGGGTCGCTGAAGCTTTCTTT. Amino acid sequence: CASSRTGVAEAFF.

In nucleotides, the CDR3 is TGTGCCAGCAGCTCAACAACCATGAACACTGAAGCTTTCTTT. This encodes CASSSTTMNTEAFF. J is TRBJ1-1 and V is TRBV7-2; D gene ambiguous. CDR3 length: 14 residues. V lost 4 bases, J lost 0 bases, and 9 bases lay in between. CDR1 and CDR2 from the germline V gene are SGHTA and FQGNSA. Looking up the rest from reference TRBV7-2 and TRBJ1-1 gives the full variable domain: GAGVSQSPSNKVTEKGKDVELRCDPISGHTALYWYRQSLGQGLEFLIYFQGNSAPDKSGLPSDRFSAERTGGSVSTLTIQRTQQEDSAVYLCASSSTTMNTEAFFGQGTRLTVV.

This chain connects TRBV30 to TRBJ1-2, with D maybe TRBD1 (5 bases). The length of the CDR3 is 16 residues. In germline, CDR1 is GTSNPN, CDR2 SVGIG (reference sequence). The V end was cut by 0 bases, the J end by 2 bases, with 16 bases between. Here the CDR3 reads CAWSVLSRGGNYGYTF. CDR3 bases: TGTGCCTGGAGTGTACTCAGCCGGGGGGGGAACTATGGCTACACCTTC.